The TCR beta chain described here comes from a study of blood T cells in healthy people across ages. Study-level findings and limits: The long-lived group displayed more naive CD4+ cells, plus higher diversity, than the aged donors did.

A second PCR of 7 to 11 cycles used a sample-barcoded 5' primer and a J-beta primer mix. Each TCR beta cDNA got a 12-nucleotide random molecular identifier. Any given sample supplied a minimum of 2.5 million CDR3-containing paired-end reads. TCRdb re-called the 5' RACE reads through MiXCR, storing one row per CDR3 protein. The sample lists about 800,000 distinct CDR3 sequences, roughly 64% seen once, with roughly 20% in the top ten. Extraction yielded at least 6 micrograms of total RNA per sample. Germline-derived CDR1 and CDR2 are SGHVS and FNYEAQ. The CDR3 loop spans 16 amino acids. V lost 1 base, J lost 5 bases, and 10 bases stayed unmatched. Concerning this clonotype itself: As yet, its antigen is unknown. The missing conserved phenylalanine or tryptophan at the end of this CDR3 makes a read error likely.

Input material: blood. The chain uses TRBV7-6 and TRBJ2-7, with 8 bases lining up with TRBD1. The TCR comes from a man aged 25 to 40 in good health. DNA for the CDR3: TGTGCCAGCAGCTTAGGGACGGACAGGGAAAGAAACGAGCAGTACTTA. Its protein is CASSLGTDRERNEQYL.